The clone carrying this TCR beta chain was picked up many times. Its antigen is as yet unknown. In TCRdb, the 5' RACE reads were re-called with MiXCR into one record per CDR3 protein. The sample has 350,000 or so distinct CDR3 sequences, around 10% seen once. This record comes from a study of CD8 T cells in ankylosing spondylitis. General study results and limits: Disease-associated clones were reportedly significantly overrepresented in matched ankylosing spondylitis synovial fluid. With a CD8+ phenotype, disease-linked clones were relatively rare in peripheral blood. For ankylosing spondylitis blood, a TCR beta motif of 8 or 9 highly homologous variants appeared characteristic.

Germline V CDR1 and CDR2: SGDLS, YYNGEE. V trimming: 4 bases; J trimming: 7 bases; junction bases outside the gene matches: 8. The CDR3 runs to 14 residues. This clonotype was sampled from a female donor with ankylosing spondylitis or in good health (not recorded which). What was sequenced was blood, either unsorted or a sorted T cell fraction (not recorded which). The chain joins TRBV9 to TRBJ1-5; 7 nucleotides line up with TRBD1. CDR3 bases: TGTGCCAGCAGCTTAGGGACAGACGCGCAGCCCCAGCATTTT. Its translation is CASSLGTDAQPQHF. The entire variable domain, with the rest obtained from reference TRBV9 and TRBJ1-5, is as follows: DSGVTQTPKHLITATGQRVTLRCSPRSGDLSVYWYQQSLDQGLQFLIQYYNGEERAKGNILERFSAQQFPDLHSELNLSSLELGDSALYFCASSLGTDAQPQHFGDGTRLSIL.